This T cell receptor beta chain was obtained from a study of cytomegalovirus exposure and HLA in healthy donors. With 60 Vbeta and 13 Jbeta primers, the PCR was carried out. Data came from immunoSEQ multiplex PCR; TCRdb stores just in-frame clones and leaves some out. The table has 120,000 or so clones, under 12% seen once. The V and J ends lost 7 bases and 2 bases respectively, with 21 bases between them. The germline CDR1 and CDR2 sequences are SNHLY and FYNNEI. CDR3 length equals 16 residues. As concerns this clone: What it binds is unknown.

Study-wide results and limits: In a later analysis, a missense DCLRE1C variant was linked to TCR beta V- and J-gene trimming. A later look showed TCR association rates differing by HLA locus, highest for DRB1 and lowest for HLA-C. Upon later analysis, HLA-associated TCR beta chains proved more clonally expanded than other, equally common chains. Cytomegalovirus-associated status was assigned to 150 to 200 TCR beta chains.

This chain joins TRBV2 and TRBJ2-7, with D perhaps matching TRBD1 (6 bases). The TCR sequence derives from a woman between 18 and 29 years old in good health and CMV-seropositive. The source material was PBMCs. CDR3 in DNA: TGTGCCAGCATCGACATTCCCGGGACAAGACCCTACGAGCAGTACTTC. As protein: CASIDIPGTRPYEQYF.